The 19 T cell receptor beta chains presented below share a single source sample, sequenced in a study of post-analysis software for immune sequencing data (dated by TCRdb to about 2015). These receptors have no identified antigens. The paper's findings and limits, for the study overall: Significantly higher frequencies in patients than in controls were found for roughly five TRBV segments, including TRBV5-6, TRBV5-1 and TRBV20-1.

The library was prepared using PCR. The listed sequencing device is Illumina HiSeq 2500. Unique molecular identifiers were incorporated into TCR beta cDNA libraries to reduce PCR and sequencing biases. Through fastp at Q25 and MiXCR, TCRdb rebuilt clones from the public reads, retaining in-frame beta chains. CDR3 protein duplicates are merged, each entry listing the most common genes and DNA. The sample profile shows under 900,000 distinct CDR3 sequences; under 70% of them were found once. About 4.5% of the sample belongs to the ten largest clones. Sample: blood. The receptor set was obtained from a girl aged 5-17 years with multiple sclerosis.

This clonotype was detected a few times. V is TRBV5-1 and J is TRBJ2-4, with D possibly being TRBD2 (5 bases). The J call could be wrong; TRBJ2-7 is a better fit for the DNA end. Germline V gene lookup returns CDR1 SGHRS and CDR2 YFSETQ. The CDR3 totals 14 residues. The CDR3 protein is CASSPGLTIYEQYF. Written as DNA, the CDR3 is TGCGCCAGCAGTCCTGGACTCACGATCTACGAGCAGTACTTC.

This chain uses TRBV20-1 with TRBJ2-7, with 7 bases aligning to TRBD2. There are 14 residues in the CDR3. Germline V lookup: CDR1 DFQATT, CDR2 SNEGSKA (reference sequence). V was clipped by 5 bases and J by 2 bases; unmatched bases: 9. CDR3 protein: CSADPGLSAYEQYF. CDR3 DNA sequence: TGCAGTGCTGACCCGGGACTATCCGCCTACGAGCAGTACTTC.

The CDR3 region has the DNA TGTGCCAGTACCGATAGCGGGAGAGGTAACTCCTACGAGCAGTACTTC. Residues: CASTDSGRGNSYEQYF. The rearrangement links TRBV19 to TRBJ2-7, with 9 bases aligning to TRBD2. CDR3 length equals 16 residues. Germline CDR1 reads LNHDA; CDR2 reads SQIVND (reference sequence). J gave up 0 bases and V 7 bases, and 10 bases lay outside the gene matches.

This sequence joins TRBV5-1 and TRBJ2-1; D remains unclear. The CDR3 covers 15 residues. CDR1 is SGHRS, CDR2 YFSETQ, per germline. V lost 4 bases and J lost 4, with 15 bases in between. The CDR3: CASSVTPSVYNEQFF. The DNA of the CDR3 is TGCGCCAGCAGCGTGACCCCTTCTGTATACAATGAGCAGTTCTTC. The complete variable domain, with remaining parts taken from reference TRBV5-1 and TRBJ2-1, reads KAGVTQTPRYLIKTRGQQVTLSCSPISGHRSVSWYQQTPGQGLQFLFEYFSETQRNKGNFPGRFSGRQFSNSRSEMNVSTLELGDSALYLCASSVTPSVYNEQFFGPGTRLTVL.

CDR3: CASSLRDIETEAFF. CDR3 nucleotide sequence: TGCGCCAGCAGCTTGCGTGACATAGAAACTGAAGCTTTCTTT. The chain combines TRBV5-1 with TRBJ1-1; D is undetermined. CDR1 is SGHRS and CDR2 is YFSETQ in the germline V gene. The CDR3 totals 14 residues. V lost 1 base to trimming and J lost 5 bases, with 12 bases between them.

J is TRBJ1-5 and V is TRBV12-3 or TRBV12-4; TRBD1 matches at 8 bases. With V trimmed by 4 bases and J by 5 bases, 7 bases remained unmatched. This CDR3 spans 15 amino acids. CDR3 bases: TGTGCCAGCAGTTCCAGGGGGCTTGGGTATCAGCCCCAGCATTTT. Translated, it gives CASSSRGLGYQPQHF.

The rearrangement links TRBV12-3 or TRBV12-4 to TRBJ2-5, with no clear D. The CDR3 loop spans 12 amino acids. Trimming removed 6 bases at V and 6 bases at J, with 11 bases between. CDR3 residues: CASSLARQTQYF. CDR3 coding DNA: TGTGCCAGCAGCCTTGCAAGGCAGACCCAGTACTTC.

V gene TRBV5-1 combines with J gene TRBJ2-3; the D is unclear. Germline values: CDR1 SGHRS, CDR2 YFSETQ. V was pared by 0 bases and J by 6 bases, with 8 bases between. CDR3 length equals 13 residues. The CDR3 DNA reads as TGCGCCAGCAGCTTGGAGATGGCGGATACGCAGTATTTT. This codes for CASSLEMADTQYF.

This chain connects TRBV20-1 to TRBJ2-5; 8 bases are shared with TRBD2. Germline V gene lookup returns CDR1 DFQATT and CDR2 SNEGSKA (reference sequence). V lost 1 base, J lost 0 bases, and 4 bases stayed unmatched. CDR3 length: 15 amino acids. The CDR3 reads CSARGILADQETQYF. CDR3 nucleotides: TGCAGTGCTAGAGGGATACTAGCGGACCAAGAGACCCAGTACTTC.

The gene calls are TRBV29-1 and TRBJ2-1; D unresolved. Germline V CDR1 and CDR2: SQVTM, ANQGSEA. The CDR3 is 11 residues long. Between the trimmed V and J ends, which lost 4 bases and 7 bases, there was a span of 8 bases. The CDR3 DNA is TGCAGCGTTGGGTTGGGGAATGAGCAGTTCTTC. Encoded protein: CSVGLGNEQFF.

The rearrangement uses TRBV29-1 and TRBJ1-1; 11 bases are shared with TRBD1. Germline values: CDR1 SQVTM, CDR2 ANQGSEA. Germline trimming cut 6 bases from V and 10 bases from J; bases unmatched to any gene: 13. The CDR3 is 14 amino acids. CDR3 region: CSVKEGQGASAAFF. The DNA for the CDR3 is TGCAGCGTCAAAGAAGGACAGGGGGCTTCCGCAGCTTTCTTT. Variable domain in full (rest from reference TRBV29-1 and TRBJ1-1): SAVISQKPSRDICQRGTSLTIQCQVDSQVTMMFWYRQQPGQSLTLIATANQGSEATYESGFVIDKFPISRPNLTFSTLTVSNMSPEDSSIYLCSVKEGQGASAAFFGQGTRLTVV.

V gene TRBV11-2 combines with J gene TRBJ2-1; 10 bases map to TRBD1. The CDR3 runs to 15 residues. Unmatched junction bases numbered 4, after V lost 0 bases and J lost 8 bases. Germline lookup yields CDR1 SGHAT and CDR2 FQNNGV. The DNA of the CDR3 is TGTGCCAGCAGCTTAGAAGGACAGGGGGTTGATGAGCAGTTCTTC. Encoded protein: CASSLEGQGVDEQFF.

This chain joins TRBV12-3 or TRBV12-4 and TRBJ2-1, with no clear D. The length of the CDR3 is 14 residues. The V gene lost 3 bases and the J gene lost 12 bases, with 18 bases spanning the gap. CDR3 protein: CASSFASQVQGQFF. CDR3 nucleotide sequence: TGTGCCAGCAGTTTTGCCTCCCAGGTGCAAGGGCAGTTCTTC.

Points on this clonotype: One junction end disagrees with the germline gene, perhaps due to a read error. V gene TRBV15 combines with J gene TRBJ2-7; 9 positions match TRBD2. Per germline, CDR1 LNHNV and CDR2 YYDKDF (reference sequence). The CDR3 runs to 14 residues. DNA of the CDR3: TGTGCCATCAGCACCGAAGCGGGAGGCTACGAGCAGTACTTC. Translation gives CAISTEAGGYEQYF.

This clonotype was observed a handful of times. The CDR3 reads CASSREGQPQHF. The CDR3 DNA reads TGTGCCAGCAGTCGGGAAGGTCAGCCCCAGCATTTT. The chain has TRBV27 and TRBJ1-5; D not certain. This CDR3 spans 12 amino acids. Deletions cut 5 bases from V and 6 bases from J, with 8 bases between. Germline V lookup: CDR1 MNHEY, CDR2 SMNVEV (reference sequence).

This clonotype was detected only a few times. V usage is TRBV6-1 and J usage is TRBJ2-3; TRBD2 aligns across 13 bases. Trimming took 5 bases from V and 6 from J; bases not matched to a gene: 11. Germline loops: CDR1 MNHNS, CDR2 SASEGT. This CDR3 contains 17 residues. The CDR3 is CASSPSLGLAGVDTQYF. The CDR3 DNA is TGTGCCAGCAGTCCCAGCCTCGGACTAGCGGGAGTGGATACGCAGTATTTT.

The chain recombines TRBV5-1 with TRBJ2-1, with D perhaps given as TRBD1 or TRBD2 (5 bases each). Germline-derived CDR1 and CDR2 are SGHRS and YFSETQ. V lost 0 bases, J lost 5 bases, and 9 bases lay in between. CDR3 length: 14 residues. The CDR3 DNA sequence: TGCGCCAGCAGCTTGGCCAGGGACCACAATGAGCAGTTCTTC. Protein sequence: CASSLARDHNEQFF.

V is TRBV7-6 and J is TRBJ2-7, with D unresolved. Trimming removed 4 bases at V and 0 bases at J, with 10 bases between. Germline assignment: CDR1 SGHVS and CDR2 FNYEAQ. This CDR3 contains 14 residues. CDR3 amino acids: CASSYERTSYEQYF. CDR3 DNA sequence: TGTGCCAGCAGCTACGAACGAACCTCCTACGAGCAGTACTTC.

V gene TRBV7-2 combines with J gene TRBJ2-7, with TRBD1 matching 7 bases. V was pared by 5 bases and J by 8 bases, with 3 bases of the junction left unmatched. Germline V gene data show CDR1 as SGHTA and CDR2 as FQGNSA. The CDR3 has 11 amino acids. The CDR3 reads CASSMGQQQYF. The CDR3, as DNA: TGTGCCAGCAGCATGGGACAGCAGCAGTACTTC.